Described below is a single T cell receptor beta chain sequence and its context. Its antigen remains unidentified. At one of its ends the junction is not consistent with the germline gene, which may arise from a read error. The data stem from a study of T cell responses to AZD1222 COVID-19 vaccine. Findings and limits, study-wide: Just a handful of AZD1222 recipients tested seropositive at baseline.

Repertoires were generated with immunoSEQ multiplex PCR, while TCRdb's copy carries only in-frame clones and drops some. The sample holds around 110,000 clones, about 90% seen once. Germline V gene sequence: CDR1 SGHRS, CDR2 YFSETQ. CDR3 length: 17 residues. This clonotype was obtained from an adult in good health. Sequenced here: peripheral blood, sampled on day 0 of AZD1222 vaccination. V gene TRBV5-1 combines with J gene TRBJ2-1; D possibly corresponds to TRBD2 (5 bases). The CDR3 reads CASSLVGRALPGNERFF. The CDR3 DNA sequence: TGCGCCAGCAGCTTGGTAGGGCGGGCCCTCCCAGGTAATGAGCGGTTCTTC.